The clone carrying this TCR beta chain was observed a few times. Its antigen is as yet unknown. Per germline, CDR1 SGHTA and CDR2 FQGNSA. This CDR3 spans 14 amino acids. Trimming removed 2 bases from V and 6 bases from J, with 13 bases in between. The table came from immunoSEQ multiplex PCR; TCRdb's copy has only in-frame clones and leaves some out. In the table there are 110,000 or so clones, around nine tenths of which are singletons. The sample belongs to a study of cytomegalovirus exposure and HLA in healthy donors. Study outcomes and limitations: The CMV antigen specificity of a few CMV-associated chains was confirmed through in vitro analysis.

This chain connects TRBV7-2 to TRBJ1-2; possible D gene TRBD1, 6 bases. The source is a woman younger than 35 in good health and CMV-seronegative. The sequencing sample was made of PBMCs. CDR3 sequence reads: CASSLIQGKDGYTF. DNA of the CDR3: TGTGCCAGCAGCTTAATACAGGGAAAGGATGGCTACACCTTC. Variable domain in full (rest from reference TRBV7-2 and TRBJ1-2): GAGVSQSPSNKVTEKGKDVELRCDPISGHTALYWYRQSLGQGLEFLIYFQGNSAPDKSGLPSDRFSAERTGGSVSTLTIQRTQQEDSAVYLCASSLIQGKDGYTFGSGTRLTVV.